Below, 20 T cell receptor beta chains from the same sample are listed, as sequenced in a study of spatial heterogeneity in lung cancer. From the 5' RACE reads, TCRdb called clonotypes with MiXCR, one entry per CDR3 protein. Counted here are 40,000 or so distinct CDR3 sequences, 4% to 6% occurring once; the ten biggest clones make up 20% to 30%. Noted time point: sample taken at primary tumor resection. Whole RNA, isolated from tumor, nontumor lung or frozen PBMC, was sequenced without prior sorting. Sequenced material: PBMCs, taken at surgery. These receptor sequences come from a female donor with early-stage non-small cell lung cancer.

This clonotype came up many times. This chain joins TRBV14 and TRBJ2-1; D gene uncertain. V gave up 5 bases and J gave up 10 bases, with 12 bases separating them. Germline CDR1 SGHDN, CDR2 FVKESK. The CDR3 runs to 12 residues. CDR3 loop: CASSSWRAEQFF. The CDR3 DNA reads TGTGCCAGCAGCTCCTGGCGTGCCGAGCAGTTCTTC.

This clonotype was detected many times. The chain links TRBV12-3 or TRBV12-4 to TRBJ2-1; the D gene is possibly TRBD1 (5 bases). The length of the CDR3 is 15 residues. V was clipped by 6 bases and J by 4 bases, with 16 bases between them. The CDR3 loop reads CASSPSGRAYNEQFF. CDR3 coding DNA: TGTGCCAGCAGCCCCTCGGGCAGGGCTTACAATGAGCAGTTCTTC.

In this sample, this clonotype turned up many times. The V call is TRBV4-3, the J call TRBJ1-1; D remains ambiguous. The CDR3 length is 14 residues. Trimming pared 1 base from V and 1 base from J, leaving 7 bases between. Germline V gene lookup returns CDR1 LGHNA and CDR2 YSLEER. The CDR3 nucleotides are TGCGCCAGCAGCCAAGGCGCAGGGAACACTGAAGCTTTCTTT. This encodes CASSQGAGNTEAFF.

By share of the sample, this clonotype is medium-sized. The chain couples TRBV5-1 to TRBJ1-1; D call uncertain. Looked up from germline, CDR1 is SGHRS and CDR2 is YFSETQ. The V gene lost 2 bases and the J gene lost 6 bases, with 20 bases spanning the gap. This CDR3 spans 16 amino acids. CDR3 residues: CASSLTQRAGLSEAFF. CDR3 DNA sequence: TGCGCCAGCAGCTTAACGCAGCGGGCTGGGTTGTCTGAAGCTTTCTTT.

This chain connects TRBV10-3 to TRBJ1-1; unclear D gene. CDR1 is ENHRY and CDR2 is SYGVKD in the germline V gene. This CDR3 contains 13 residues. Trimming took 3 bases from V and 2 from J, leaving 7 bases between them. CDR3 sequence (DNA): TGTGCCATCAGTGATGGAGTTAACACTGAAGCTTTCTTT. Amino acid sequence: CAISDGVNTEAFF.

In its sample, this clonotype was seen a few times. V is TRBV4-3 and J is TRBJ2-1, with D perhaps matching TRBD1 (6 bases). CDR3 length equals 14 residues. CDR1 LGHNA and CDR2 YSLEER come from the germline V gene. Deletions cut 0 bases from V and 10 bases from J, with 13 bases between. The CDR3 DNA sequence: TGCGCCAGCAGCCAAGATCCTTCCGGGACAGAGCAGTTCTTC. It is translated as CASSQDPSGTEQFF.

The sample holds a few counts of this clonotype. This rearrangement joins TRBV28 to TRBJ2-5, with 9 bases that match TRBD1. V lost 1 base and J lost 4; bases outside the gene matches: 7. CDR1 is MDHEN and CDR2 is SYDVKM in the germline V gene. The CDR3 has 16 amino acids. The CDR3 here is CASSLSPTGGGETQYF. CDR3 in DNA: TGTGCCAGCAGTTTATCACCGACAGGGGGAGGAGAGACCCAGTACTTC. Using reference TRBV28 and TRBJ2-5 for the parts outside the CDR3, the full variable domain is DVKVTQSSRYLVKRTGEKVFLECVQDMDHENMFWYRQDPGLGLRLIYFSYDVKMKEKGDIPEGYSVSREKKERFSLILESASTNQTSMYLCASSLSPTGGGETQYFGPGTRLLVL.

This clonotype was recorded many times. The V call is TRBV28, the J call TRBJ2-7; no clear D gene. Trimming took off 7 bases at V and 1 base at J, with 17 bases between the two ends. The CDR3 loop spans 15 amino acids. Germline assignment: CDR1 MDHEN and CDR2 SYDVKM. The CDR3 DNA reads as TGTGCCAGCAACAATTACCGAGTCGGATCCTACGAGCAGTACTTC. It encodes CASNNYRVGSYEQYF.

This clonotype was detected a few times. V and J are TRBV6-1 and TRBJ1-3, with D uncertain. CDR3 length: 11 amino acids. The germline V gene has CDR1 MNHNS and CDR2 SASEGT. Trimming stripped 8 bases from V and 3 bases from J, with 5 bases between. Here the CDR3 DNA reads TGTGCCAGCCTCCTTGGAAACACCATATATTTT. This sequence encodes CASLLGNTIYF.

This clonotype has ten or more counts. The chain is built from TRBV5-5 and TRBJ1-2; 8 bases agree with TRBD1. CDR1 and CDR2 from the germline V gene are SGHKS and YYEKEE (reference sequence). The ends lost 5 bases at V and 1 base at J; junction bases unmatched: 10. This CDR3 spans 16 amino acids. CDR3 residues: CASSPRGPPLNYGYTF. The CDR3 coding sequence is TGTGCCAGCAGTCCCAGGGGGCCCCCGCTTAACTATGGCTACACCTTC.

This clonotype was counted only a few times. Sequence at one end of the junction differs from germline and may be a read error. The V gene is TRBV10-3, the J gene TRBJ2-5; D is undetermined. This CDR3 spans 12 amino acids. CDR1 is ENHRY, CDR2 SYGVKD, per germline. DNA of the CDR3: TGTGCCATCAGTGAGCCCTCCCGGACCCGGTACTTC. Its protein is CAISEPSRTRYF.

In its sample, this clonotype was seen many times. The chain joins TRBV5-4 to TRBJ2-2; TRBD2 matches 7 bases. CDR3 length: 16 residues. Germline CDR1 and CDR2: SGHNT and YYREEE (reference sequence). V trimming: 4 bases; J trimming: 1 base; junction bases outside the gene matches: 7. CDR3 loop: CASSPGGRRNTGELFF. The CDR3 DNA reads as TGTGCCAGCAGCCCCGGGGGGAGAAGGAACACCGGGGAGCTGTTTTTT.

This clonotype was seen at least ten times. The chain recombines TRBV29-1 with TRBJ1-3; no firm D call. V was pared by 2 bases and J by 0 bases, with 8 bases between. CDR3 length: 14 amino acids. Germline CDR1 is SQVTM and CDR2 is ANQGSEA. The CDR3 coding sequence is TGCAGCGTTGAAACCAGGCTCTCTGGAAACACCATATATTTT. Its protein is CSVETRLSGNTIYF.

This clonotype was seen many times. The chain joins TRBV20-1 to TRBJ2-7; D not certain. V was cut by 0 bases and J by 6 bases, with 9 bases left in between. CDR1 DFQATT and CDR2 SNEGSKA come from the germline V gene (reference sequence). CDR3 length equals 12 residues. CDR3 sequence (DNA): TGCAGTGCTAGAGACATGATGGGCGAGCAGTACTTC. As protein: CSARDMMGEQYF.

This clonotype is labeled as medium-sized. The chain is built from TRBV3-1 and TRBJ2-7; a weak D match, TRBD1 (6 bases). The CDR3 contains 14 residues. Per germline, CDR1 LGHDT and CDR2 YNNKEL (reference sequence). Trimming took 4 bases from V and 1 from J, leaving 11 bases between them. CDR3: CASSRAQGSYEQYF. The DNA of the CDR3 is TGTGCCAGCAGCCGCGCACAGGGATCCTACGAGCAGTACTTC.

This clonotype was detected a few times. For the CDR3, the DNA is TGTGCCAGCAGTTACTCGTCCGGCTATCAGCCCCAGCATTTT. This translates into CASSYSSGYQPQHF. The chain is built from TRBV6-2 or TRBV6-3 and TRBJ1-5; D is unclear. Trimming pared 0 bases from V and 5 bases from J, leaving 8 bases between. The CDR3 length is 14 residues. Germline V gives CDR1 MNHEY, CDR2 SVGEGT.

This clonotype showed up many times. The chain recombines TRBV20-1 with TRBJ1-2; TRBD1 might be the D (5 bases). CDR1 and CDR2 (germline): DFQATT, SNEGSKA (reference sequence). V gave up 3 bases and J gave up 8 bases, with 13 bases separating them. The CDR3 contains 12 residues. CDR3 loop: CSASQGGGGYTF. CDR3 nucleotide sequence: TGCAGTGCTAGCCAGGGAGGCGGCGGCTACACCTTC.

Only a few counts were recorded for this clonotype. V gene TRBV7-2 combines with J gene TRBJ1-2; tentatively, D is TRBD1 (6 bases). CDR3 length: 16 amino acids. Deletions cut 1 base from V and 4 bases from J, with 16 bases between. Germline assignment: CDR1 SGHTA and CDR2 FQGNSA. This CDR3 reads CASSLGGHLGSYGYTF. The CDR3 nucleotides read TGTGCCAGCAGCTTAGGGGGGCACCTGGGGTCCTATGGCTACACCTTC.

In this sample, this clonotype turned up many times. Compared with germline, one end of the junction differs, possibly owing to a read error. This sequence joins TRBV10-3 and TRBJ1-2, with TRBD1 identical over 8 bases. Germline CDR1 ENHRY, CDR2 SYGVKD. The CDR3 extends over 11 amino acids. This CDR3 is CAITGSGQALF. The CDR3 DNA reads as TGTGCCATCACGGGATCGGGACAGGCTCTCTTC.

This clonotype was picked up many times. The chain employs TRBV20-1 and TRBJ1-2; no clear D. CDR1 is DFQATT and CDR2 is SNEGSKA in the germline V gene (reference sequence). Deletions cut 7 bases from V and 7 bases from J, with 7 bases between. This CDR3 is 9 amino acids long. The CDR3 region is CSVRAGYTF. The CDR3 bases are TGCAGTGTACGGGCTGGCTACACCTTC.